This TCR beta chain was captured in a study of read filtering for tumor transcriptome and immune sequencing. General study results and limits: IR-seq and RNA-seq agreed better without single-read clonotypes.

The CDR3 spans 13 residues. Trimming removed 6 bases at V and 8 bases at J, with 14 bases between. CDR1 and CDR2 (germline): MDHEN, SYDVKM. This clonotype was observed at least ten times. What it binds is not known. From about 400 ng of RNA, a library with molecular barcoded alpha/delta and beta/gamma adaptors was made. TCRdb called the reads again in MiXCR, with one record for every CDR3 protein. This sample yields about 63,000 distinct CDR3 sequences, of which approximately 13% are seen a single time; roughly 41% belongs to the top ten. The chain recombines TRBV28 with TRBJ2-1; TRBD2 is a possible D gene (6 bases). Sequences were obtained from a population of CD138-negative cells sorted from bone marrow. This clonotype was sampled from a donor at least 40 years old with multiple myeloma. As DNA, the CDR3 is TGTGCCAGCAGGCGGGACTTGTGGGATGAGCAGTTCTTC. It specifies CASRRDLWDEQFF. The whole variable domain, filled in from reference TRBV28 and TRBJ2-1, reads DVKVTQSSRYLVKRTGEKVFLECVQDMDHENMFWYRQDPGLGLRLIYFSYDVKMKEKGDIPEGYSVSREKKERFSLILESASTNQTSMYLCASRRDLWDEQFFGPGTRLTVL.